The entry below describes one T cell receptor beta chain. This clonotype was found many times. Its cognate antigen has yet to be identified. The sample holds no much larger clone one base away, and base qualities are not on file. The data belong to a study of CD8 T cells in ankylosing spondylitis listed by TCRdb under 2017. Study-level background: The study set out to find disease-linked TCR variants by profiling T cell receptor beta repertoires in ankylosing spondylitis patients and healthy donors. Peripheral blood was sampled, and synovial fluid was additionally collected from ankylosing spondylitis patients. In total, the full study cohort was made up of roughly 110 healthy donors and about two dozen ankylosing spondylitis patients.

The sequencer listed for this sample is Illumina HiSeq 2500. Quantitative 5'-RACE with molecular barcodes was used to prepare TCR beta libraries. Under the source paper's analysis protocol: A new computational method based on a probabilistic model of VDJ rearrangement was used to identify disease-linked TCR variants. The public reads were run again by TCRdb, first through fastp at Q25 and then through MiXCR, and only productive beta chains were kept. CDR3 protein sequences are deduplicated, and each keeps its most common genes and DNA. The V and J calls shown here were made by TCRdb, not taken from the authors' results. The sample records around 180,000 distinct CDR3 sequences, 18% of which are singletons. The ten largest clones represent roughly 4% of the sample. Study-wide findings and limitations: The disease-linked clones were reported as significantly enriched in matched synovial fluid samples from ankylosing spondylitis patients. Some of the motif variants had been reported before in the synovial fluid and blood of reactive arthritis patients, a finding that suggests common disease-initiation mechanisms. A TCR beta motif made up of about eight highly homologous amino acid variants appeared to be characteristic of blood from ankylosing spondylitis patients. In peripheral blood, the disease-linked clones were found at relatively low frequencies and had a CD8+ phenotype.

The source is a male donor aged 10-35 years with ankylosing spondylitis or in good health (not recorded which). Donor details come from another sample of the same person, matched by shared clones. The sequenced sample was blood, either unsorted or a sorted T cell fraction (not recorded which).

CDR3 loop: CASRGTGWGEAFF. The nucleotides are TGTGCCAGCAGGGGGACAGGGTGGGGTGAAGCTTTCTTT. The V and J segments used are TRBV12-3 or TRBV12-4 and TRBJ1-1; a stretch of 9 junction bases matches TRBD1. Reading from cysteine to phenylalanine, the CDR3 counts 13 amino acids. CDR3 DNA only is kept here, 39 bases in frame from base 1. V is cut back by 6 bases and J by 7 bases, with 6 bases in the junction unmatched.